Shown below are 18 T cell receptor beta chains from a single sample sequenced in a study of tumor-infiltrating lymphocytes in primary liver carcinoma. Joint extraction of RNA and DNA used about 17-31 mg of bulk tissue that was unsorted. Production of TCR beta cDNA used around 0.45 ug total RNA together with a constant-region primer. Libraries covering TCR beta were generated through three nested multiplex PCR rounds (using a slightly modified ARM-PCR). Each of the first two PCR rounds ran approximately 11 cycles with TRBV1-TRBV30 forward and C-beta reverse primers. TCRdb re-derived calls from the multiplex PCR reads in MiXCR, one entry per CDR3 protein. The sample yields about 43,000 distinct CDR3 sequences, approximately 73% seen once. Material for sequencing was liver tumor tissue from sampling region 2. Specified subset: tumor region T2, inferior pole. The receptors derive from a man aged 35 to 55 with primary liver carcinoma and hepatitis B virus infection.

Points on this clonotype: Mismatch with germline at one junction end may stem from a read error. The chain has TRBV6-1 and TRBJ2-7, with D perhaps matching TRBD2 (5 bases). Germline loops: CDR1 MNHNS, CDR2 SASEGT. This CDR3 spans 16 amino acids. The CDR3 coding sequence is TGTGTCAGCAGTGAAGTACGAACTAGTGGGAAGTACGAGCAGTACTTC. Translated: CVSSEVRTSGKYEQYF.

Notes on this clonotype: Its ends do not fully match the called genes, so a read error is possible. This chain links TRBV14 with TRBJ2-1; maybe TRBD1 (5 bases). Germline values: CDR1 SGHDN, CDR2 FVKESK. The CDR3 spans 16 residues. CDR3 bases: TGTGCTAGCAGCCCTAGGACAATGTTGGGGTACAATGAGCAGTTCTTC. Translating it yields CASSPRTMLGYNEQFF.

This chain links TRBV4-1 with TRBJ1-1; tentative D call: TRBD1 (5 bases). There are 16 residues in the CDR3. Trimming shortened V by 2 bases and J by 3 bases, and 16 bases separated the two germline ends. CDR1 is MGHRA, CDR2 YSYEKL, per germline. The CDR3 DNA reads as TGCGCCAGCAGCCAAAGTGACAGAAGAAAAGACACTGAAGCTTTCTTT. Translation gives CASSQSDRRKDTEAFF.

Notes on this clonotype: The junction and the germline gene differ at one end; a read error may be behind it. This chain links TRBV10-1 with TRBJ2-1; perhaps TRBD1 as D (6 bases). This CDR3 comprises 15 residues. In germline, CDR1 is WNHNN, CDR2 SYGVQD (reference sequence). In DNA, the CDR3 is TGCGCCAGAAGTGACCGGAGCAGGGGTGGAAATGAGCAGTTCTTC. Protein: CARSDRSRGGNEQFF.

About this clonotype: Possible read error: a much larger clone is one base away. J is TRBJ1-1 and V is TRBV7-2; no definite D call. The CDR3 spans 15 residues. Germline V lookup: CDR1 SGHTA, CDR2 FQGNSA. As DNA, the CDR3 is TGTGCCAGCAGCTTAGCCGGCCCAATGAACACTAAAGCTTTCTTT. Protein: CASSLAGPMNTKAFF.

The V call is TRBV10-3, the J call TRBJ2-1; no firm D call. Germline V lookup: CDR1 ENHRY, CDR2 SYGVKD. This CDR3 is built from 11 residues. V was cut by 6 bases and J by 9 bases, with 9 bases left in between. This chain's CDR3 is CAIRAWREQFF. For the CDR3, the DNA is TGTGCCATCAGAGCTTGGCGTGAGCAGTTCTTC.

This clonotype is medium-sized by share. This chain uses TRBV12-3 or TRBV12-4 with TRBJ1-3; D is undetermined. The CDR3 length is 16 residues. Trimming removed 5 bases from V and 0 bases from J, with 14 bases in between. CDR3 bases: TGTGCCAGCAGTCTTGACCAGCGCATCTCTGGAAACACCATATATTTT. This codes for CASSLDQRISGNTIYF.

The sample holds many counts of this clonotype. The genes are TRBV19 and TRBJ2-1; D gene unclear. The ends were cut back, 6 bases at V and 3 bases at J, with 3 bases in the middle. In germline, CDR1 is LNHDA, CDR2 SQIVND (reference sequence). CDR3 length: 11 amino acids. The CDR3 loop is CASRVYNEQFF. The CDR3 DNA reads as TGTGCCAGTAGGGTCTACAATGAGCAGTTCTTC.

V gene TRBV12-3 or TRBV12-4 combines with J gene TRBJ1-4; 9 bases map to TRBD1. The CDR3 is 12 residues long. With V trimmed by 5 bases and J by 16 bases, 8 bases remained unmatched. CDR3 region: CASSMGQGIPFF. The DNA of the CDR3 is TGTGCCAGCAGTATGGGACAGGGAATACCGTTTTTT.

By its share, this clonotype is medium-sized. V gene TRBV6-6 combines with J gene TRBJ2-1, with 9 positions matching TRBD1. This CDR3 is built from 17 residues. Germline CDR1 reads MNHNY; CDR2 reads SVGAGI (reference sequence). V dropped 0 bases and J dropped 5; count of bases not matched to a gene: 8. Here the CDR3 reads CASSYSVGQGIHNEQFF. The CDR3 nucleotides are TGTGCCAGCAGTTACTCGGTGGGACAGGGCATACACAATGAGCAGTTCTTC.

V is TRBV9 and J is TRBJ2-7, with 12 bases matching TRBD2. V was clipped by 4 bases and J by 4 bases; unmatched bases: 3. The germline V gene has CDR1 SGDLS and CDR2 YYNGEE. This CDR3 contains 14 residues. CDR3 in DNA: TGTGCCAGCAGCAGAGGACTAGCGGGGTACGAGCAGTACTTC. Its protein is CASSRGLAGYEQYF.

For this clonotype: The conserved phenylalanine or tryptophan is not found at the CDR3 terminus, so this likely reflects a read error. The chain recombines TRBV5-6 with TRBJ2-3; TRBD1 agrees at 7 bases. This CDR3 is built from 15 residues. The trim removed 4 bases at V and 8 bases at J, leaving 13 bases unmatched. Germline loops: CDR1 SGHDT, CDR2 YYEEEE. CDR3 coding DNA: TGTGCCAGCAGCGTTAGACAGGGTTTGGCAGGTACGCAGTATTCT. Translated: CASSVRQGLAGTQYS.

As to this clonotype: A read error may produce the germline difference seen at one junction end. J is TRBJ2-2 and V is TRBV6-2 or TRBV6-3; 7 bases match TRBD2. Germline V gene sequence: CDR1 MNHEY, CDR2 SVGEGT. There are 18 residues in the CDR3. The CDR3 nucleotides are TGTGTCAGCAGCGACATAGGGATTCGACTAGCCAAGACCGGGGAGTTGTTTTTT. This encodes CVSSDIGIRLAKTGELFF.

With respect to this clonotype: Likely a read error: the CDR3 ends without its conserved phenylalanine or tryptophan. The gene calls are TRBV11-1 and TRBJ2-1; D is tentatively TRBD1 or TRBD2 (5 bases each). The CDR3 covers 15 residues. CDR1 is SGHAT, CDR2 FQDESV, per germline (reference sequence). The CDR3 reads CASSFQGPPDNEQFL. The CDR3 region has the DNA TGCGCCAGCAGCTTCCAGGGACCGCCGGACAATGAGCAGTTCTTG.

The chain links TRBV12-3 or TRBV12-4 to TRBJ2-7; D is possibly TRBD1 (6 bases). Trimming stripped 6 bases from V and 1 base from J, with 16 bases between. CDR3 length equals 15 residues. The CDR3: CASRSRTAQSYEQYF. CDR3 bases: TGTGCCAGCAGATCCCGGACAGCCCAGTCCTACGAGCAGTACTTC.

This clonotype was seen a single time. V and J are TRBV11-1 and TRBJ2-3; D perhaps matches TRBD2 (5 bases). V gave up 6 bases and J gave up 7 bases, with 20 bases separating them. The CDR3 is made up of 15 amino acids. Germline-derived CDR1 and CDR2 are SGHAT and FQDESV (reference sequence). The CDR3 region has the DNA TGTGCCAGCAGTTTGCCGTGGGAGAGCTCATATACGCAGTATTTT. Translation gives CASSLPWESSYTQYF.

This clonotype was picked up a small number of times. This chain links TRBV12-3 or TRBV12-4 with TRBJ2-1; maybe TRBD2 (6 bases). The length of the CDR3 is 14 residues. Trimming removed 11 bases at V and 10 bases at J, with 24 bases between. The CDR3 sequence is CACIRDLPQWEQFF. The CDR3 region has the DNA TGTGCCTGCATCCGGGACTTGCCCCAATGGGAGCAGTTCTTC.

About this clonotype: A read error may be the cause here, since a much bigger clone is one base away. V and J are TRBV19 and TRBJ2-2; D is unclear. V lost 1 base and J lost 7, with 7 bases in between. This CDR3 is built from 13 residues. Germline V gives CDR1 LNHDA, CDR2 SQIVND (reference sequence). Written as DNA, the CDR3 is TGTGCCAGTAGTATAGTGTTTCTCGGGGAGCTGTTTTTT. It yields the protein CASSIVFLGELFF.